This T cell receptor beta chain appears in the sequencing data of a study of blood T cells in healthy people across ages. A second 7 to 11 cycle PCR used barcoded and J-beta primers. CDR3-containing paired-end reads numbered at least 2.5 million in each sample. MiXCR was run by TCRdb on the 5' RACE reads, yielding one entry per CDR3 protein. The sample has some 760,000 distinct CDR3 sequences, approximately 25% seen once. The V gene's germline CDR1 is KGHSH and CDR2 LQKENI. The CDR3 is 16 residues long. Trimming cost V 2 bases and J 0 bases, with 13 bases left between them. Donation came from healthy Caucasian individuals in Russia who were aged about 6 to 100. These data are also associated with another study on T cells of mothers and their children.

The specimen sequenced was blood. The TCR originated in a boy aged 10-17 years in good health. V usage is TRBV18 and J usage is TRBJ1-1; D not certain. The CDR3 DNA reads TGTGCCAGCTCACCAAGGGCAACGGGGATGAACACTGAAGCTTTCTTT. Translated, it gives CASSPRATGMNTEAFF.